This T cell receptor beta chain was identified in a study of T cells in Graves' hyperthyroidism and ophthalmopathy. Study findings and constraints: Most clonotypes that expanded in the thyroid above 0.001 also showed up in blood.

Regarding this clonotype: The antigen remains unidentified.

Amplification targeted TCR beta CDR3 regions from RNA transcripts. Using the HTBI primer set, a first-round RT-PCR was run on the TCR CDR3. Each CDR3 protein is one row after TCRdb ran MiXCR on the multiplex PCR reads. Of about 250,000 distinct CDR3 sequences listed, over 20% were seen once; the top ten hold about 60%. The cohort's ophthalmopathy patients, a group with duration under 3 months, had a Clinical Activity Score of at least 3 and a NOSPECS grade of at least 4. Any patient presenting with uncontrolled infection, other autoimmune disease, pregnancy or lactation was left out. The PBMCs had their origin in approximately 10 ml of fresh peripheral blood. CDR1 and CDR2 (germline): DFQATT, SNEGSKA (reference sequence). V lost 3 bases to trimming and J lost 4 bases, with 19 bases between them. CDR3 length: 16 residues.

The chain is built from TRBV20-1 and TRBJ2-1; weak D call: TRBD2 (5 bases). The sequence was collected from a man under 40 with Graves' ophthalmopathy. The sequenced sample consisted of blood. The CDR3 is CSASTPLLAQYNEQFF. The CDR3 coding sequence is TGCAGTGCTAGTACGCCATTGCTAGCTCAGTACAATGAGCAGTTCTTC.